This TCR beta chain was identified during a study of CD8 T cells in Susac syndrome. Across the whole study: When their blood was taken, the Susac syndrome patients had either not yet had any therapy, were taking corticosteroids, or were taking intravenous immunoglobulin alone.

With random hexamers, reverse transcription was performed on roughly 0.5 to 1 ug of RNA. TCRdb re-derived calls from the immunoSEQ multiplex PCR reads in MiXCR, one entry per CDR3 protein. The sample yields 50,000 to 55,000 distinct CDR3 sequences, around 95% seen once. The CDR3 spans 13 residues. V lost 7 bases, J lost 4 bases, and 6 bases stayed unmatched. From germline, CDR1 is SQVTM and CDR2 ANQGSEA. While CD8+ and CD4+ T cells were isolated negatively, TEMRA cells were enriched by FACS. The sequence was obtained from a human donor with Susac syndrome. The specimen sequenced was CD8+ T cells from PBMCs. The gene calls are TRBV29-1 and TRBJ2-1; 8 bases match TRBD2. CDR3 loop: CSGTGGEYNEQFF. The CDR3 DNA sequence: TGCAGCGGGACGGGGGGGGAATACAATGAGCAGTTCTTC.